These 27 T cell receptor beta chains were all obtained from the same sample, sequenced in a study of T cells in Graves' hyperthyroidism and ophthalmopathy. Researchers amplified the TCR beta CDR3 regions from RNA transcripts. HTBI primers were the set used in a first-round RT-PCR of the TCR CDR3. From the multiplex PCR reads, TCRdb called clonotypes with MiXCR, one entry per CDR3 protein. The data show about 260,000 distinct CDR3 sequences, 16% seen once. The sequenced material came from blood. These receptors were taken from a woman younger than 30 with Graves' ophthalmopathy.

This clonotype was picked up many times. This rearrangement joins TRBV11-2 to TRBJ2-3; 7 bases align to TRBD1. V was pared by 5 bases and J by 0 bases, with 11 bases of the junction left unmatched. Germline values: CDR1 SGHAT, CDR2 FQNNGV. CDR3 length equals 17 residues. CDR3 bases: TGTGCCAGCAGCCGTCGTTCGGACAGGATCAGCACAGATACGCAGTATTTT. Translated: CASSRRSDRISTDTQYF.

At least ten counts were recorded for this clonotype. This rearrangement joins TRBV2 to TRBJ1-2, with 7 bases that match TRBD1. The CDR3 spans 13 residues. After removal of 6 bases from V and 8 bases from J, the junction contained 9 bases not matched to a gene. Looked up from germline, CDR1 is SNHLY and CDR2 is FYNNEI. The CDR3 sequence: CASSVQGSEGYTF. In DNA form, the CDR3 reads TGTGCCAGCAGCGTACAGGGGTCTGAGGGCTACACCTTC.

This clonotype was counted at least ten times. This chain links TRBV20-1 with TRBJ2-1; TRBD2 matches at 8 bases. This CDR3 has 15 amino acids. Germline values: CDR1 DFQATT, CDR2 SNEGSKA (reference sequence). The ends lost 3 bases at V and 6 bases at J; junction bases unmatched: 10. CDR3 loop: CSARSWTGGGNEQFF. CDR3 sequence (DNA): TGCAGTGCTAGGTCGTGGACGGGAGGGGGCAATGAGCAGTTCTTC.

This clonotype was found many times. V is TRBV5-1 and J is TRBJ2-5; TRBD1 aligns across 10 bases. The CDR3 consists of 16 residues. Germline loops: CDR1 SGHRS, CDR2 YFSETQ. Trimming at V came to 4 bases and at J to 5 bases, leaving 11 bases not matched to a gene. The CDR3 region has the DNA TGCGCCAGCAGCGGAACGACAGGGGGCTTTGCGGAGACCCAGTACTTC. This encodes CASSGTTGGFAETQYF.

This clonotype showed up many times. The V and J genes are TRBV20-1 and TRBJ1-6, with a tentative D call TRBD1 (6 bases). Between the trimmed V and J ends, which lost 5 bases and 8 bases, there was a span of 13 bases. Germline CDR1 and CDR2: DFQATT and SNEGSKA (reference sequence). The CDR3 length is 13 residues. This chain's CDR3 is CSAYRDTYSPLHF. The CDR3 DNA follows: TGCAGTGCTTATCGGGACACCTATTCACCCCTCCACTTT.

This clonotype was picked up many times. This rearrangement joins TRBV20-1 to TRBJ1-1; D uncertain. Trimming removed 0 bases at V and 7 bases at J, with 15 bases between. Looked up from germline, CDR1 is DFQATT and CDR2 is SNEGSKA (reference sequence). The CDR3 runs to 14 residues. The CDR3 sequence is CSARDNAITGEAFF. The CDR3, as DNA: TGCAGTGCTAGAGATAACGCGATTACGGGTGAAGCTTTCTTT.

The sample holds many counts of this clonotype. The chain links TRBV20-1 to TRBJ2-1; perhaps TRBD1 as D (6 bases). Germline V CDR1 and CDR2: DFQATT, SNEGSKA (reference sequence). V gave up 6 bases and J gave up 10 bases, with 22 bases separating them. CDR3 length: 14 amino acids. The CDR3 DNA reads as TGCAGTGCCCAAACAGGGTCCGGATTTACCGAGCAGTTCTTC. This sequence encodes CSAQTGSGFTEQFF.

This clonotype has at least ten counts. The chain couples TRBV19 to TRBJ1-2, with 9 bases lining up with TRBD1. Germline CDR1 reads LNHDA; CDR2 reads SQIVND (reference sequence). V shed 7 bases, J shed 8 bases, and the junction held 8 bases outside the gene matches. This CDR3 region has 13 residues. The CDR3 nucleotides are TGTGCCAGTACCGGACAGGGGTTAAGGGGCTACACCTTC. Translation: CASTGQGLRGYTF.

Ten or more counts support this clonotype. The chain joins TRBV28 to TRBJ1-2; D ambiguous. Germline V lookup: CDR1 MDHEN, CDR2 SYDVKM. V lost 5 bases, J lost 2 bases, and 12 bases lay in between. The length of the CDR3 is 14 residues. The DNA of the CDR3 is TGTGCCAGCAGTGTCCCATCCGGGAACTATGGCTACACCTTC. This codes for CASSVPSGNYGYTF.

This clonotype was found many times. V is TRBV28 and J is TRBJ2-5; TRBD2 matches 8 bases. The junction had 7 bases not matched to a gene; V was cut back by 8 bases and J by 2 bases. The CDR3 is made up of 14 amino acids. Germline lookup yields CDR1 MDHEN and CDR2 SYDVKM. In DNA, the CDR3 is TGTGCCAGCTTACGGACTAGCTCACAAGAGACCCAGTACTTC. Translated: CASLRTSSQETQYF.

The CDR3 loop is CASLRDRLNTEAFF. CDR3 DNA sequence: TGTGCCAGCCTCCGGGACAGGCTGAACACTGAAGCTTTCTTT. The chain combines TRBV9 with TRBJ1-1, with TRBD1 matching over 8 bases. Germline-derived CDR1 and CDR2 are SGDLS and YYNGEE. This CDR3 spans 14 amino acids. After removal of 7 bases from V and 0 bases from J, the junction contained 5 bases not matched to a gene.

This clonotype appeared many times. The chain has TRBV7-2 and TRBJ2-5, with 8 bases matching TRBD1. Germline V gene lookup returns CDR1 SGHTA and CDR2 FQGNSA. CDR3 size: 13 residues. Losses at the gene ends were 5 bases for V and 6 bases for J; bases not matched to a gene: 5. CDR3 amino acids: CASSVDRGKTQYF. The CDR3 DNA follows: TGTGCCAGCAGCGTCGACAGGGGCAAGACCCAGTACTTC.

This clonotype appeared many times. The gene calls are TRBV5-5 and TRBJ1-2, with D possibly TRBD1 on 5 matching bases. Per the germline V gene, CDR1 is SGHKS and CDR2 is YYEKEE (reference sequence). V was pared by 2 bases and J by 0 bases, with 11 bases between. CDR3 length: 15 amino acids. The CDR3 loop reads CASSLTGTANYGYTF. The DNA for the CDR3 is TGTGCCAGCAGCTTAACCGGGACGGCTAACTATGGCTACACCTTC.

This clonotype has more than one count but fewer than ten. Just one base apart from a much larger clone, this may be a read error. J is TRBJ1-1 and V is TRBV30; D might be TRBD1 (6 bases). The CDR3 has 21 amino acids. The germline V gene has CDR1 GTSNPN and CDR2 SVGIG (reference sequence). The ends were cut back, 2 bases at V and 2 bases at J, with 33 bases in the middle. CDR3: CAWSPNTRKIGGGRLNTEAFF. DNA of the CDR3: TGTGCCTGGAGTCCCAACACCAGAAAGATCGGGGGCGGGAGGCTTAACACTGAAGCTTTCTTT.

In its sample, this clonotype was seen a few times. The gene calls are TRBV19 and TRBJ2-1; TRBD2 aligns across 9 bases. Per germline, CDR1 LNHDA and CDR2 SQIVND (reference sequence). Losses at the gene ends were 5 bases for V and 0 bases for J; bases not matched to a gene: 5. This CDR3 has 16 amino acids. In DNA, the CDR3 is TGTGCCAGTAGTCCCCTAGCGGGGACCTCCTACAATGAGCAGTTCTTC. This encodes CASSPLAGTSYNEQFF.

This clonotype was detected ten times or more. The J gene is TRBJ2-3, the V gene TRBV7-6, with 12 nucleotides matching TRBD2. CDR1 SGHVS and CDR2 FNYEAQ come from the germline V gene. The CDR3 runs to 16 residues. V lost 2 bases, J lost 8 bases, and 8 bases stayed unmatched. The CDR3 bases are TGTGCCAGCAGCTTACTGTCGGCTAGCGGGAGGGGTACGCAGTATTTT. Translated, it gives CASSLLSASGRGTQYF.

The table lists this clonotype with many counts. The genes are TRBV18 and TRBJ2-7; a possible D gene is TRBD2 (5 bases). From germline, CDR1 is KGHSH and CDR2 LQKENI. Trimming removed 0 bases from V and 6 bases from J, with 18 bases in between. CDR3 length: 16 amino acids. CDR3 loop: CASSPPNMGEKGEQYF. DNA of the CDR3: TGTGCCAGCTCACCACCGAACATGGGAGAGAAGGGCGAGCAGTACTTC.

This clonotype was detected ten times or more. V usage is TRBV27 and J usage is TRBJ2-1, with D tentatively TRBD1 (5 bases). This CDR3 is built from 16 residues. V lost 1 base and J 9 bases, leaving 19 bases between the germline ends. CDR1 MNHEY and CDR2 SMNVEV come from the germline V gene (reference sequence). The DNA of the CDR3 is TGTGCCAGCAGTTTATGGTGGGGCATGGATTACGGTGAGCAGTTCTTC. Translation: CASSLWWGMDYGEQFF.

This clonotype was seen many times. The chain links TRBV27 to TRBJ2-3, with a tentative D call TRBD2 (6 bases). Trimming left V 5 bases short and J 4 bases short, with 13 bases between. Germline lookup yields CDR1 MNHEY and CDR2 SMNVEV (reference sequence). The CDR3 consists of 14 residues. CDR3 sequence: CASSPMDYSDTQYF. As DNA, the CDR3 is TGTGCCAGCAGTCCCATGGACTACTCAGATACGCAGTATTTT.

This clonotype was found many times. The gene calls are TRBV2 and TRBJ2-1, with 11 bases fitting TRBD2. This CDR3 comprises 18 residues. V lost 3 bases to trimming and J lost 0 bases; unmatched junction nucleotides: 7. Germline CDR1 and CDR2: SNHLY and FYNNEI. For the CDR3, the DNA is TGTGCCAGCAGTGATACTAGCGGGAGTAGGCTCTCCTACAATGAGCAGTTCTTC. This gives the protein CASSDTSGSRLSYNEQFF.

The chain joins TRBV19 to TRBJ2-7; TRBD1 matches at 7 bases. The V gene's germline CDR1 is LNHDA and CDR2 SQIVND (reference sequence). This CDR3 spans 14 amino acids. V shed 1 base, J shed 3 bases, and the junction held 3 bases outside the gene matches. In DNA, the CDR3 is TGTGCCAGTAGTATAGCAGCAGGGGGCTACGAGCAGTACTTC. Encoded protein: CASSIAAGGYEQYF. Together with reference TRBV19 and TRBJ2-7, the CDR3 gives the full variable domain: DGGITQSPKYLFRKEGQNVTLSCEQNLNHDAMYWYRQDPGQGLRLIYYSQIVNDFQKGDIAEGYSVSREKKESFPLTVTSAQKNPTAFYLCASSIAAGGYEQYFGPGTRLTVT.

This CDR3 is CASRYRPRDEQYF. The CDR3 DNA reads TGTGCCAGCAGATACCGACCCAGGGACGAGCAGTACTTC. The chain uses TRBV6-1 and TRBJ2-7, with a weak D call TRBD1 (5 bases). The germline gives CDR1 MNHNS, CDR2 SASEGT. V was trimmed by 6 bases and J by 5 bases, leaving 14 bases between them. The length of the CDR3 is 13 residues.

There are many counts of this clonotype. This sequence joins TRBV12-3 or TRBV12-4 and TRBJ2-5; D gene ambiguous. The V and J ends lost 6 bases and 3 bases respectively, with 11 bases between them. The CDR3 is 13 amino acids. CDR3 nucleotides: TGTGCCAGCAGCCGAGGCAGGAAAGAGACCCAGTACTTC. Translating gives CASSRGRKETQYF.

This clonotype was seen ten or more times. The V gene is TRBV5-1, the J gene TRBJ2-1, with D possibly called TRBD1 or TRBD2 (5 bases each). V lost 6 bases to trimming and J lost 1 base, with 11 bases between them. This CDR3 contains 14 residues. Per germline, CDR1 SGHRS and CDR2 YFSETQ. The CDR3 nucleotides read TGCGCCAGCACGACGGGGCCTTCCTACAATGAGCAGTTCTTC. Amino acids: CASTTGPSYNEQFF. The full variable domain, rest sourced from reference TRBV5-1 and TRBJ2-1, is KAGVTQTPRYLIKTRGQQVTLSCSPISGHRSVSWYQQTPGQGLQFLFEYFSETQRNKGNFPGRFSGRQFSNSRSEMNVSTLELGDSALYLCASTTGPSYNEQFFGPGTRLTVL.

This clonotype was seen ten or more times. The chain employs TRBV3-1 and TRBJ2-1; D gene unclear. This CDR3 spans 13 amino acids. The V gene lost 4 bases and the J gene lost 6 bases, with 10 bases spanning the gap. Per germline, CDR1 LGHDT and CDR2 YNNKEL (reference sequence). CDR3: CASSRLLGNEQFF. The DNA for the CDR3 is TGTGCCAGCAGCCGGTTATTGGGCAATGAGCAGTTCTTC.

This clonotype occurred many times. V is TRBV28 and J is TRBJ2-7; tentatively, D is TRBD2 (6 bases). CDR1 is MDHEN, CDR2 SYDVKM, per germline. The germline V and J ends were trimmed by 2 bases and 5 bases, with 13 bases remaining between them. The length of the CDR3 is 14 residues. CDR3 protein: CASSLGGLTDEQYF. CDR3 coding DNA: TGTGCCAGCAGTTTAGGGGGGTTAACGGACGAGCAGTACTTC.

Ten or more counts support this clonotype. This CDR3 is CASSYEGQGVLGAQYF. The CDR3 DNA follows: TGTGCCAGCAGTTACGAGGGACAGGGGGTTCTCGGTGCGCAGTATTTT. The chain carries TRBV6-2 or TRBV6-3 and TRBJ2-3; 11 nucleotides match TRBD1. The length of the CDR3 is 16 residues. Germline V gives CDR1 MNHEY, CDR2 SVGEGT. Trimming cost V 2 bases and J 10 bases; bases outside gene matches: 11.